A single T cell receptor (beta chain) is shown here with its context. In the original workflow: Amplifying reference gene primers gave estimates of nucleated cell counts. Clones were sequenced by immunoSEQ multiplex PCR, and TCRdb holds only the in-frame ones, with some missing. The V and J calls and the clone size are those of that table, but D and trimming were determined from the DNA. The table lists 340,000 or so clones, about four fifths of them singletons. This record comes from a study of blood T cell repertoires in COVID-19. About the research overall: There were acute and convalescent COVID-19 samples, and they came from the United States, Italy and Spain. Sources were T cells, B-cell-depleted T cells, or PBMCs; the material itself was cDNA or gDNA.

CDR3 size: 16 residues. CDR1 and CDR2 from the germline V gene are KGHSH and LQKENI. With V trimmed by 4 bases and J by 1 base, 9 bases remained unmatched. The V and J genes are TRBV18 and TRBJ1-1, with 7 bases that match TRBD1. Sequenced: peripheral blood. This sequence originates from a man aged 25 to 40 with active or convalescent COVID-19. As DNA, the CDR3 is TGTGCCAGCTCACGGGGACAGCGTGAAAAGAACACTGAAGCTTTCTTT. The encoded protein is CASSRGQREKNTEAFF.